This TCR beta chain appears in the sequencing data of a study of OX40 agonist ivuxolimab in advanced cancers. Enrollment shut out patients with autoimmune disease history or systemic immunosuppression. Assay used: immunoSEQ multiplex PCR; TCRdb lists only in-frame clones, some missing. This sample has about 70,000 clones, with roughly 86% found just once. V trimming: 4 bases; J trimming: 0 bases; junction bases outside the gene matches: 6. CDR3 length: 16 amino acids. Germline values: CDR1 MGHRA, CDR2 YSYEKL. The input for sequencing was CD4+ or CD8+ T cells sorted from blood, taken in a trial of the OX40 agonist ivuxolimab. The rearrangement uses TRBV4-1 and TRBJ1-3, with 7 bases fitting TRBD1. The receptor was derived from an adult with an advanced solid tumor such as melanoma, head and neck, liver or kidney cancer. CDR3 DNA sequence: TGCGCCAGCAGCCCGATGCGGACAGGCTCTGGAAACACCATATATTTT. Its translation is CASSPMRTGSGNTIYF.